The 26 T cell receptor beta chains given below trace back to one sample, sequenced in a study of cytomegalovirus exposure and HLA in healthy donors (dated by TCRdb to about 2017). Libraries were made using the immunoSEQ multiplex PCR assay. The table comes from immuneACCESS by way of TCRdb, which keeps in-frame sequences with V and J called. Part of the clones is missing from these tables; in studies checked, under half for an unresolved V gene and the rest for unknown reasons. Within this sample are approximately 98,000 clones, with 95% of them counted one time only. In total, the top ten clones hold about 0.7% of the sample. The sequencing input was PBMCs. Receptor source: a woman aged 18-30 years in good health and CMV-seronegative.

V usage is TRBV29-1 and J usage is TRBJ2-2; 9 nucleotides line up with TRBD1. Looked up from germline, CDR1 is SQVTM and CDR2 is ANQGSEA. J was trimmed by 0 bases and V by 7 bases; bases with no gene match: 15. CDR3 length: 18 amino acids. The CDR3: CSAFTPGTGPSNTGELFF. CDR3 nucleotides: TGCAGCGCTTTCACTCCCGGGACAGGGCCATCGAACACCGGGGAGCTGTTTTTT.

The J gene is TRBJ2-2, the V gene TRBV5-4; the D gene is possibly TRBD2 (5 bases). CDR1 is SGHNT, CDR2 YYREEE, per germline (reference sequence). V gave up 3 bases and J gave up 4 bases, with 16 bases separating them. The CDR3 extends over 16 amino acids. This CDR3 is CASSWEAKRGTGELFF. The CDR3 region has the DNA TGTGCCAGCAGCTGGGAAGCCAAACGGGGCACCGGGGAGCTGTTTTTT.

The V call is TRBV9, the J call TRBJ2-5, with 8 positions matching TRBD2. Germline V gene lookup returns CDR1 SGDLS and CDR2 YYNGEE. The V gene end was trimmed by 1 base and the J gene end by 3 bases; junction bases not matched to a gene: 5. The CDR3 extends over 15 amino acids. The CDR3 nucleotides are TGTGCCAGCAGCGTACTCGCGGGGGGCGAAGAGACCCAGTACTTC. Its translation is CASSVLAGGEETQYF.

A single count supports this clone. V is TRBV27 and J is TRBJ2-3, with 13 bases identical to TRBD2. CDR1 and CDR2 (germline): MNHEY, SMNVEV (reference sequence). V shed 5 bases, J shed 3 bases, and the junction held 5 bases outside the gene matches. The CDR3 has 16 residues. The CDR3 protein is CASSAQTSGGTDTQYF. The CDR3 DNA sequence: TGTGCCAGCAGTGCCCAGACTAGCGGGGGGACAGATACGCAGTATTTT.

This clone was observed a handful of times. The chain uses TRBV5-1 and TRBJ1-1, with 10 bases aligning to TRBD1. Unmatched junction bases numbered 11, after V lost 2 bases and J lost 4 bases. Germline CDR1 reads SGHRS; CDR2 reads YFSETQ. The CDR3 runs to 17 residues. The CDR3 sequence: CASSLLLPGQGSTEAFF. Written as DNA, the CDR3 is TGCGCCAGCAGCTTACTTCTCCCGGGACAGGGGTCCACTGAAGCTTTCTTT.

The chain has TRBV7-2 and TRBJ2-1; 8 bases are shared with TRBD2. CDR3 size: 16 residues. Trimming took 5 bases from V and 0 from J; bases not matched to a gene: 6. Per germline, CDR1 SGHTA and CDR2 FQGNSA. The CDR3, as DNA: TGTGCCAGCAGCCCAAACGGGGGGGCCTCCTACAATGAGCAGTTCTTC. Its translation is CASSPNGGASYNEQFF. Drawing the rest from reference TRBV7-2 and TRBJ2-1, the complete variable domain is GAGVSQSPSNKVTEKGKDVELRCDPISGHTALYWYRQSLGQGLEFLIYFQGNSAPDKSGLPSDRFSAERTGGSVSTLTIQRTQQEDSAVYLCASSPNGGASYNEQFFGPGTRLTVL.

In DNA, the CDR3 is TGTGCCTGGACCCTGGGGGCTCAGTGGCAAGAGACCCAGTACTTC. This gives the protein CAWTLGAQWQETQYF. This rearrangement joins TRBV30 to TRBJ2-5; tentative D call: TRBD1 (6 bases). Germline values: CDR1 GTSNPN, CDR2 SVGIG (reference sequence). CDR3 length: 15 residues. Between the trimmed V and J ends, which lost 4 bases and 2 bases, there was a span of 17 bases.

The CDR3 region is CASSLSKLAYEQYF. CDR3 DNA: TGTGCCAGCAGTTTATCGAAACTGGCCTACGAGCAGTACTTC. The chain combines TRBV27 with TRBJ2-7; D not resolved. V was trimmed by 0 bases and J by 2 bases, leaving 8 bases between them. The CDR3 runs to 14 residues. Germline-derived CDR1 and CDR2 are MNHEY and SMNVEV (reference sequence).

The genes are TRBV28 and TRBJ2-7, with 7 bases matching TRBD1. The germline CDR1 and CDR2 sequences are MDHEN and SYDVKM. The CDR3 runs 13 residues. Unmatched junction bases numbered 3, after V lost 5 bases and J lost 2 bases. CDR3 DNA sequence: TGTGCCAGCAGTGACAGGGACCCCTACGAGCAGTACTTC. Translation gives CASSDRDPYEQYF.

This chain links TRBV25-1 with TRBJ2-7; TRBD1 aligns across 8 bases. CDR1 is MGHDK, CDR2 SYGVNS, per germline. CDR3 size: 14 residues. V gave up 6 bases and J gave up 4 bases; unmatched junction bases: 8. The CDR3 DNA is TGTGCCAGCAGCCCCCGGGACAGGTTTTACGAGCAGTACTTC. As protein: CASSPRDRFYEQYF.

This chain uses TRBV7-2 with TRBJ2-7; TRBD1 is a possible D gene (6 bases). V gave up 3 bases and J gave up 5 bases, with 17 bases separating them. Germline V gene data show CDR1 as SGHTA and CDR2 as FQGNSA. The CDR3 has 15 amino acids. This chain's CDR3 is CASSFTGITRNEQYF. The CDR3 bases are TGTGCCAGCAGCTTCACAGGGATTACGAGAAACGAGCAGTACTTC.

This rearrangement joins TRBV6-5 to TRBJ1-1; D is perhaps TRBD1 (6 bases). Per germline, CDR1 MNHEY and CDR2 SVGAGI. V dropped 2 bases and J dropped 2 bases, with 9 bases sitting between them. The CDR3 is 14 amino acids. The DNA of the CDR3 is TGTGCCAGCAGTTACCAGGGGCATAACACTGAAGCTTTCTTT. Translating gives CASSYQGHNTEAFF.

This chain uses TRBV4-2 with TRBJ1-2; D is perhaps TRBD1 (6 bases). V lost 5 bases to trimming and J lost 3 bases, with 10 bases between them. The CDR3 is made up of 13 amino acids. The germline V gene encodes CDR1 LGHNA and CDR2 YNFKEQ. The CDR3 nucleotides are TGTGCCAGCAGCGGAACAGGGTACTATGGCTACACCTTC. It translates to CASSGTGYYGYTF.

The rearrangement uses TRBV5-4 and TRBJ2-1, with 9 bases lining up with TRBD2. The CDR3 loop spans 15 amino acids. Trimming removed 0 bases from V and 8 bases from J; junction bases left unmatched: 6. Germline V gene lookup returns CDR1 SGHNT and CDR2 YYREEE (reference sequence). The CDR3 sequence is CASSLVLRGGDEQFF. DNA of the CDR3: TGTGCCAGCAGCTTGGTGTTGCGGGGGGGCGATGAGCAGTTCTTC.

The rearrangement joins TRBV6-5 to TRBJ1-1; D unclear. Germline V gene lookup returns CDR1 MNHEY and CDR2 SVGAGI. This CDR3 is 14 amino acids long. Trimming cost V 0 bases and J 1 base, with 6 bases left between them. The CDR3 DNA reads TGTGCCAGCAGTTACTCGAAGCCGAACACTGAAGCTTTCTTT. Translation gives CASSYSKPNTEAFF.

The rearrangement joins TRBV7-9 to TRBJ2-5; D possibly corresponds to TRBD1 (6 bases). V shed 1 base and J shed 9 bases, with 15 bases lying between them. Germline V gene sequence: CDR1 SEHNR, CDR2 FQNEAQ (reference sequence). This CDR3 is built from 14 residues. The CDR3 sequence is CASSLVVGDMAQYF. DNA for the CDR3: TGTGCCAGCAGCTTAGTTGTGGGGGACATGGCCCAGTACTTC.

The chain links TRBV13 to TRBJ1-1; maybe TRBD1 (5 bases). The CDR3 covers 15 residues. The germline V gene has CDR1 PRHDT and CDR2 FYEKMQ (reference sequence). V lost 0 bases and J 3 bases, leaving 11 bases between the germline ends. For the CDR3, the DNA is TGTGCCAGCAGCTTAGGGGGGTCGGGGGACACTGAAGCTTTCTTT. This encodes CASSLGGSGDTEAFF.

The V gene is TRBV7-9, the J gene TRBJ2-1; no firm D call. From germline, CDR1 is SEHNR and CDR2 FQNEAQ (reference sequence). V was clipped by 0 bases and J by 7 bases, with 13 bases between them. This CDR3 contains 15 residues. The DNA for the CDR3 is TGTGCCAGCAGCTTAGCGCTTGCTAGTCGGAATGAGCAGTTCTTC. This sequence encodes CASSLALASRNEQFF.

The genes are TRBV4-3 and TRBJ1-1, with D possibly matching TRBD1 (5 bases). V gave up 0 bases and J gave up 4 bases, with 18 bases separating them. Germline CDR1 reads LGHNA; CDR2 reads YSLEER. The CDR3 spans 17 residues. CDR3 amino acids: CASSQEFRQGGFTEAFF. The CDR3 DNA sequence: TGCGCCAGCAGCCAAGAGTTCCGGCAGGGAGGGTTCACTGAAGCTTTCTTT.

This chain joins TRBV7-2 and TRBJ2-5, with TRBD1 matching over 9 bases. From germline, CDR1 is SGHTA and CDR2 FQGNSA. V lost 4 bases to trimming and J lost 7 bases; unmatched junction nucleotides: 10. The CDR3 has 15 amino acids. Written as DNA, the CDR3 is TGTGCCAGCAGCTCAGTGACAGGGGGGGTGGTGACCCAGTACTTC. It yields the protein CASSSVTGGVVTQYF.

This clone was detected once. J is TRBJ1-1 and V is TRBV7-9; D is uncertain. The germline gives CDR1 SEHNR, CDR2 FQNEAQ (reference sequence). The CDR3 is 13 residues long. V shed 1 base and J shed 1 base, with 4 bases lying between them. Here the CDR3 reads CASSLVGNTEAFF. CDR3 coding DNA: TGTGCCAGCAGCTTAGTCGGGAACACTGAAGCTTTCTTT.

The sample holds one count of this clone. The chain has TRBV9 and TRBJ2-2; D gene unclear. Germline V gene data show CDR1 as SGDLS and CDR2 as YYNGEE. V lost 0 bases to trimming and J lost 1 base, with 7 bases between them. The CDR3 length is 15 residues. In DNA form, the CDR3 reads TGTGCCAGCAGCGTAGGGAGCAAGAACACCGGGGAGCTGTTTTTT. This codes for CASSVGSKNTGELFF. Looking up the rest from reference TRBV9 and TRBJ2-2 gives the full variable domain: DSGVTQTPKHLITATGQRVTLRCSPRSGDLSVYWYQQSLDQGLQFLIQYYNGEERAKGNILERFSAQQFPDLHSELNLSSLELGDSALYFCASSVGSKNTGELFFGEGSRLTVL.

The genes are TRBV5-1 and TRBJ2-1, with 7 bases lining up with TRBD2. The germline CDR1 and CDR2 sequences are SGHRS and YFSETQ. Trimming at V came to 6 bases and at J to 1 base, leaving 1 base not matched to a gene. The length of the CDR3 is 13 residues. The CDR3 region has the DNA TGCGCCAGCACGGGAGGATCCTACAATGAGCAGTTCTTC. Translated: CASTGGSYNEQFF.

The genes are TRBV4-3 and TRBJ1-1; D gene unclear. Germline lookup yields CDR1 LGHNA and CDR2 YSLEER. V lost 2 bases and J lost 4, with 8 bases in between. The length of the CDR3 is 13 residues. DNA for the CDR3: TGCGCCAGCAGCCAATCTTTCGGCACTGAAGCTTTCTTT. Its protein product is CASSQSFGTEAFF.

V gene TRBV7-2 combines with J gene TRBJ1-5, with 10 bases aligning to TRBD1. CDR1 and CDR2 from the germline V gene are SGHTA and FQGNSA. The CDR3 has 16 amino acids. V lost 2 bases and J lost 3; bases outside the gene matches: 4. In DNA form, the CDR3 reads TGTGCCAGCAGCTTACGACAGGGGGCTTACAATCAGCCCCAGCATTTT. This codes for CASSLRQGAYNQPQHF.

V and J are TRBV27 and TRBJ2-5; D not resolved. Per the germline V gene, CDR1 is MNHEY and CDR2 is SMNVEV (reference sequence). Trimming took off 5 bases at V and 2 bases at J, with 12 bases between the two ends. The CDR3 sequence is 14 residues long. The CDR3 is CASSPQIKQETQYF. CDR3 DNA: TGTGCCAGCAGTCCCCAAATCAAACAAGAGACCCAGTACTTC.